This TCR beta chain was recovered during a study of T-cell memory formation after mild COVID-19. TCRdb re-analysed the 5' RACE reads in MiXCR, keeping a single row per CDR3 protein. The data show 300,000 to 350,000 distinct CDR3 sequences, 15% to 20% seen once. Study outcomes and limitations: Second-wave clones with a day 37 peak had unconfirmed SARS-CoV-2 specificity.

A note on this clonotype: The target antigen is unknown.

This CDR3 is 17 amino acids long. Germline V gene sequence: CDR1 MNHEY, CDR2 SVGAGI. The ends were cut back, 6 bases at V and 3 bases at J, with 22 bases in the middle. V gene TRBV6-5 combines with J gene TRBJ2-3; perhaps TRBD1 as D (5 bases). The origin of this receptor is a young man who had mild COVID-19 (a few samples of this study predate the infection). Cell type and time point are not known. Sequencing was performed on PBMCs or a T cell subset sorted from them (not recorded which). CDR3 sequence (DNA): TGTGCCAGCAGCCGACAGTGGCTAGTGGGTCCAACAGATACGCAGTATTTT. Protein product: CASSRQWLVGPTDTQYF.